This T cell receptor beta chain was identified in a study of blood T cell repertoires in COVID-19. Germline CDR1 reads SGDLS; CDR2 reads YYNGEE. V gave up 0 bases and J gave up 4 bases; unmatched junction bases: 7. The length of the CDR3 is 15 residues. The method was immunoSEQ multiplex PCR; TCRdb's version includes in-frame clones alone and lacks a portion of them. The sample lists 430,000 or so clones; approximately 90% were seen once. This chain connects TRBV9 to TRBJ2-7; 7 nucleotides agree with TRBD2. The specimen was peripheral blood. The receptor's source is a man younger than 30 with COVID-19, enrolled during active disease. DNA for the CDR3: TGTGCCAGCAGCGTAGGGGGGACTAACACTTACGAGCAGTACTTC. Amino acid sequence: CASSVGGTNTYEQYF.